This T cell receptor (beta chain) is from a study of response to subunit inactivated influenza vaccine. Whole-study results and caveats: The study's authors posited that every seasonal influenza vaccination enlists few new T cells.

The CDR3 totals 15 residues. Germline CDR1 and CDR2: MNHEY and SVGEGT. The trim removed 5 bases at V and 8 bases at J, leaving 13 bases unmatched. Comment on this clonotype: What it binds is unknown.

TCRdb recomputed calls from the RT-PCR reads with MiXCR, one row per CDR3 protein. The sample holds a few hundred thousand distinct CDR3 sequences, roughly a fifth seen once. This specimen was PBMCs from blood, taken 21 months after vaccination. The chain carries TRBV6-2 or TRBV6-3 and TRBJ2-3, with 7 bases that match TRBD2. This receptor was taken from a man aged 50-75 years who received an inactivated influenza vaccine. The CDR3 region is CASSPLGLSKATQYF. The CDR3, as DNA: TGTGCCAGCAGTCCCTTGGGACTATCGAAGGCTACGCAGTATTTT.